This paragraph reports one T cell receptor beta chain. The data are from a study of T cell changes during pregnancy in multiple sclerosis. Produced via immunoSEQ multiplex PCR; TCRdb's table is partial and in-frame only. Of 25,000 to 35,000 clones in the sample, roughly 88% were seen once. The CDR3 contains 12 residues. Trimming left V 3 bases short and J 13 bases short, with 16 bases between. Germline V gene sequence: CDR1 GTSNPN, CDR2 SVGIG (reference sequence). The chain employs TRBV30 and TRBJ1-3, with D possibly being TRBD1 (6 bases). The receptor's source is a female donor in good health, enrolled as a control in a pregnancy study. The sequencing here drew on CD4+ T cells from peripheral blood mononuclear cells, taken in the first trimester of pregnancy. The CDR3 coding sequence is TGTGCCTGGAGCCACAGGGAGCTTGCTATATATTTT. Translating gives CAWSHRELAIYF.